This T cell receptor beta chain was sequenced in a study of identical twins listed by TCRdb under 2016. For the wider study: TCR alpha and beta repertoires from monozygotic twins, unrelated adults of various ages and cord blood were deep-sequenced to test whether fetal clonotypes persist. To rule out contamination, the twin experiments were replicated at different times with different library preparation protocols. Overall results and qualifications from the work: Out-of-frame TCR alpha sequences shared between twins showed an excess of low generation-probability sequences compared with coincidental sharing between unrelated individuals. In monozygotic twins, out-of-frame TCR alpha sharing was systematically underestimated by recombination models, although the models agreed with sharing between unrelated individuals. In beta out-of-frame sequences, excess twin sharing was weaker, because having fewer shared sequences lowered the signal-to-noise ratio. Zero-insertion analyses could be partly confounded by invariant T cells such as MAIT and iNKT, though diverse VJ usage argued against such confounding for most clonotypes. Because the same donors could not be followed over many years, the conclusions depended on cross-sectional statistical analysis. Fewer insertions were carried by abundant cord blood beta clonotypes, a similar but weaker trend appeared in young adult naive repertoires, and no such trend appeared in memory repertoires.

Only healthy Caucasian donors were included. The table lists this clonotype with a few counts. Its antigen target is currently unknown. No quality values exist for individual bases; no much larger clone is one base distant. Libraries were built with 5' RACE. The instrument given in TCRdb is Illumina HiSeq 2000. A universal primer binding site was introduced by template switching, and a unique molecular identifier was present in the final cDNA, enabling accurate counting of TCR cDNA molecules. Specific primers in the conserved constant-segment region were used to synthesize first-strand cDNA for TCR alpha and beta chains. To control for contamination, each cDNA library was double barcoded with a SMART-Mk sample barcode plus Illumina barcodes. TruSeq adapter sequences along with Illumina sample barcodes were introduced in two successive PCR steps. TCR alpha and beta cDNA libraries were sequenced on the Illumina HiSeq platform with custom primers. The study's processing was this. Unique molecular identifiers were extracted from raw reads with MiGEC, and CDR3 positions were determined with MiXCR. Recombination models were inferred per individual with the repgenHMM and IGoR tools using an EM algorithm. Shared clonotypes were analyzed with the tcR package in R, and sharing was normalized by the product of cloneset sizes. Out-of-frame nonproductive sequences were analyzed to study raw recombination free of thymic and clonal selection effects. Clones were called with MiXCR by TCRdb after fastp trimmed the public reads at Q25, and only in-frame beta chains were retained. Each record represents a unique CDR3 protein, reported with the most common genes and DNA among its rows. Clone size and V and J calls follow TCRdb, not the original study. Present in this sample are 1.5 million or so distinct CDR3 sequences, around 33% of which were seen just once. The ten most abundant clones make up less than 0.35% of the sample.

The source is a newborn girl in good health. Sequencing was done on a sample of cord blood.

The CDR3 sequence is CASSPLIIRDRAYNEQFF. The DNA sequence is as follows: TGTGCCAGCAGTCCGCTCATCATCCGGGACAGGGCATACAATGAGCAGTTCTTC. Recombination joined TRBV28 with TRBJ2-1; TRBD1 lines up with 9 middle nucleotides. Measured from the cysteine to the phenylalanine, the CDR3 is 18 residues long. Left in the record is the CDR3 DNA by itself, 54 bases read in frame from the first base. V lost 5 bases and J lost 4 bases, and the count of bases not matched to a germline gene is 15. CDR1 and CDR2, per the germline V gene, are MDHEN and SYDVKM. Where the CDR3 stops, the reference TRBV28 and TRBJ2-1 genes take over; the full variable domain is DVKVTQSSRYLVKRTGEKVFLECVQDMDHENMFWYRQDPGLGLRLIYFSYDVKMKEKGDIPEGYSVSREKKERFSLILESASTNQTSMYLCASSPLIIRDRAYNEQFFGPGTRLTVL.